This TCR beta chain was identified in a study of shared clonotypes between healthy human individuals. Study context: The study used three CD4 naive, three CD4 memory, two CD8 naive and one CD8 memory plate per donor.

The CDR3 has 16 amino acids. CDR1 and CDR2 (germline): SGHRS, YFSETQ. The germline V and J ends were trimmed by 5 bases and 1 base, with 15 bases remaining between them. In the case of this clone: Its matching antigen is unknown.

General study findings and limits: Naive CD4 clonotypes overlapped across a few donors at roughly 5.1%.

At deep level, the assay was performed. In replicate PCRs of sorted subsets, roughly 200 ng DNA, 29,000 or so T cell genomes, was used. Some clones are missing from TCRdb's copy, which holds only in-frame ones; the method was immunoSEQ multiplex PCR. Of 2,100,000 or so clones listed, approximately 96% were seen once; the top ten hold approximately 0.13%. The TCR sequence derives from a man aged 18 to 35 in good health. The chain recombines TRBV5-1 with TRBJ2-2, with a possible D match to TRBD1 (5 bases). The sample was naive CD4+ T cells sorted from blood. Regarding subset: CD45RA+ positively selected. CDR3 sequence (DNA): TGCGCCAGCAGTGCAGGACACCCCGGGAACACCGGGGAGCTGTTTTTT. As protein: CASSAGHPGNTGELFF.